The 26 T cell receptor beta chains below all came from one sample that was sequenced in a study of shared clonotypes between healthy human individuals. The naive CD8 fraction comprised CD45RO-negative cells positively selected for CCR7 and excluded terminally differentiated effector memory CD45RA+ cells. The assay was immunoSEQ multiplex PCR, and TCRdb's table has in-frame clones only and misses some. The repertoire has about 2,200,000 clones, 85% to 95% of them found once; the top ten carry roughly 1.7%. Sequenced input: naive CD8+ T cells from PBMCs. The receptors come from a young man in good health. Some clones in this sample may be carry-over from other donors' samples.

The chain has TRBV10-3 and TRBJ2-1; 11 bases agree with TRBD1. The ends lost 2 bases at V and 8 bases at J; junction bases unmatched: 5. The CDR3 runs to 15 residues. Germline V gene sequence: CDR1 ENHRY, CDR2 SYGVKD. CDR3: CAISEGQGAVDEQFF. The CDR3, as DNA: TGTGCCATCAGTGAGGGACAGGGGGCAGTCGATGAGCAGTTCTTC.

Notes on this clone: The sample contains more than one DNA sequence encoding this CDR3. The chain joins TRBV7-9 to TRBJ2-7; the match to TRBD1 covers 7 bases. Per the germline V gene, CDR1 is SEHNR and CDR2 is FQNEAQ (reference sequence). The CDR3 has 14 residues. V dropped 0 bases and J dropped 2; count of bases not matched to a gene: 1. The CDR3 region is CASSLAGTAYEQYF. In DNA, the CDR3 is TGTGCCAGCAGCTTAGCGGGGACAGCCTACGAGCAGTACTTC.

V gene TRBV29-1 combines with J gene TRBJ2-7; TRBD2 agrees at 11 bases. Losses at the gene ends were 0 bases for V and 7 bases for J; bases not matched to a gene: 8. The CDR3 covers 15 residues. Germline-derived CDR1 and CDR2 are SQVTM and ANQGSEA. The CDR3 here is CSVEERLAGSWEQYF. As DNA, the CDR3 is TGCAGCGTTGAAGAAAGACTAGCGGGATCGTGGGAGCAGTACTTC.

This clone was seen once. The chain couples TRBV29-1 to TRBJ2-7; the match to TRBD2 covers 13 bases. This CDR3 contains 15 residues. Germline V gene data show CDR1 as SQVTM and CDR2 as ANQGSEA. Losses at the gene ends were 6 bases for V and 3 bases for J; bases not matched to a gene: 8. DNA for the CDR3: TGCAGCGTCGCCGGACTAGCGGGAGTAGTCTACGAGCAGTACTTC. Translating it yields CSVAGLAGVVYEQYF.

The CDR3 sequence is CAISESVRGFYEQYF. CDR3 DNA sequence: TGTGCCATCAGTGAGTCGGTAAGGGGGTTCTACGAGCAGTACTTC. This sequence joins TRBV10-3 and TRBJ2-7, with TRBD1 as a possible D gene (6 bases). This CDR3 spans 15 amino acids. The germline CDR1 and CDR2 sequences are ENHRY and SYGVKD. V was clipped by 0 bases and J by 3 bases, with 12 bases between them.

The chain couples TRBV6-6 to TRBJ1-1; 9 bases are a match to TRBD1. This CDR3 spans 15 amino acids. The ends lost 7 bases at V and 4 bases at J; junction bases unmatched: 10. In germline, CDR1 is MNHNY, CDR2 SVGAGI (reference sequence). CDR3 region: CASTFGQGQSTEAFF. The CDR3 bases are TGTGCCAGCACCTTCGGACAGGGGCAATCCACTGAAGCTTTCTTT.

V and J are TRBV19 and TRBJ1-5, with 8 bases fitting TRBD1. Germline V gene data show CDR1 as LNHDA and CDR2 as SQIVND (reference sequence). The trim removed 7 bases at V and 4 bases at J, leaving 9 bases unmatched. The CDR3 is made up of 15 amino acids. The CDR3 region is CASTDGTGGNQPQHF. As DNA, the CDR3 is TGTGCCAGTACCGACGGAACAGGGGGTAATCAGCCCCAGCATTTT.

The gene calls are TRBV11-2 and TRBJ1-1; TRBD1 is a possible D gene (5 bases). This CDR3 has 12 amino acids. Germline V gene lookup returns CDR1 SGHAT and CDR2 FQNNGV. With 5 bases removed from V and 7 bases from J, the gap between germline ends came to 11 bases. CDR3 in DNA: TGTGCCAGCAGCCCAGGGAGCCTTGAAGCTTTCTTT. Amino acids: CASSPGSLEAFF. The full variable domain, in which reference TRBV11-2 and TRBJ1-1 provide the parts outside the CDR3, is EAGVAQSPRYKIIEKRQSVAFWCNPISGHATLYWYQQILGQGPKLLIQFQNNGVVDDSQLPKDRFSAERLKGVDSTLKIQPAKLEDSAVYLCASSPGSLEAFFGQGTRLTVV.

The chain links TRBV15 to TRBJ2-7; the D gene could be TRBD1 or TRBD2 (5 bases each). This CDR3 is built from 16 residues. The V gene's germline CDR1 is LNHNV and CDR2 YYDKDF (reference sequence). Trimming stripped 3 bases from V and 0 bases from J, with 15 bases between. The CDR3 reads CATSSGTVGISYEQYF. CDR3 nucleotide sequence: TGTGCCACCAGCAGCGGGACGGTTGGTATCTCCTACGAGCAGTACTTC.

CDR3 region: CASRAMGAAATEAFF. DNA of the CDR3: TGTGCCAGTAGGGCCATGGGGGCGGCGGCCACTGAAGCTTTCTTT. The chain combines TRBV19 with TRBJ1-1, with D possibly being TRBD1 (6 bases). CDR3 length: 15 residues. CDR1 is LNHDA and CDR2 is SQIVND in the germline V gene (reference sequence). Deletions cut 6 bases from V and 4 bases from J, with 18 bases between.

This chain links TRBV27 with TRBJ2-3; the D gene is possibly TRBD2 (7 bases). The germline gives CDR1 MNHEY, CDR2 SMNVEV (reference sequence). Between the trimmed V and J ends, which lost 2 bases and 3 bases, there was a span of 15 bases. The CDR3 loop spans 16 amino acids. The CDR3 DNA follows: TGTGCCAGCAGTTTAATTATGGGGGGGCAAACAGATACGCAGTATTTT. Its translation: CASSLIMGGQTDTQYF.

In this sample, this clone turned up many times. The chain is built from TRBV12-5 and TRBJ1-2; unclear D gene. Germline values: CDR1 LGHNT, CDR2 FRNRAP. The V end lost 2 bases, the J end lost 7 bases, and 8 bases lay between the germline ends. The CDR3 is 12 amino acids. The CDR3 DNA reads TGTGCTAGTGGTTTGTTTGGGTTTGGCTACACCTTC. Its protein product is CASGLFGFGYTF.

The chain combines TRBV7-8 with TRBJ2-5; perhaps D is TRBD1 or TRBD2 (5 bases each). Trimming shortened V by 4 bases and J by 3 bases, and 15 bases separated the two germline ends. There are 15 residues in the CDR3. Germline CDR1 is SGHVS and CDR2 is FQNEAQ. The CDR3 DNA follows: TGTGCCAGCAGCTCGATCGGGACGTCAAAAGAGACCCAGTACTTC. This sequence encodes CASSSIGTSKETQYF.

This clone appeared a single time. The chain carries TRBV7-7 and TRBJ2-3; 9 bases fit TRBD2. J lost 0 bases, V lost 5 bases, and 6 bases had no gene match. Germline V gene lookup returns CDR1 SSHAT and CDR2 FNYEAQ (reference sequence). There are 16 residues in the CDR3. The chain's CDR3 is CASSPRLAVSTDTQYF. The CDR3 DNA reads TGTGCCAGCAGCCCTAGACTAGCGGTTAGCACAGATACGCAGTATTTT.

As concerns this clone: A junction end diverges from the germline sequence, so it may reflect a read error. The chain recombines TRBV25-1 with TRBJ2-7; D not certain. The CDR3 loop spans 13 amino acids. Germline values: CDR1 MGHDK, CDR2 SYGVNS. CDR3 DNA: TGTGTCAGCAGTGAATTGGGATCTTACGAGCAGTACTTC. Its protein product is CVSSELGSYEQYF.

This chain joins TRBV6-5 and TRBJ2-1; TRBD1 is a possible D gene (7 bases). Germline V CDR1 and CDR2: MNHEY, SVGAGI. V lost 9 bases to trimming and J lost 8 bases, with 17 bases between them. This CDR3 is built from 13 residues. The CDR3 region is CASLDRRLDEQFF. The DNA for the CDR3 is TGTGCCAGTTTGGACAGGAGACTAGATGAGCAGTTCTTC.

The chain links TRBV9 to TRBJ2-1, with TRBD1 as a possible D gene (6 bases). The CDR3 runs to 17 residues. Germline CDR1 is SGDLS and CDR2 is YYNGEE. Trimming cost V 3 bases and J 4 bases, with 20 bases left between them. The CDR3 region is CASSGRRDTHNYNEQFF. The CDR3 nucleotides are TGTGCCAGCAGCGGTCGCCGGGACACACACAATTACAATGAGCAGTTCTTC.

The chain has TRBV9 and TRBJ2-3; D is ambiguous. The CDR3 is 14 residues long. In germline, CDR1 is SGDLS, CDR2 YYNGEE. Trimming removed 0 bases from V and 6 bases from J, with 11 bases in between. In nucleotides, the CDR3 is TGTGCCAGCAGCGTAGAAGGAAAGTGGGATACGCAGTATTTT. Encoded protein: CASSVEGKWDTQYF.

The genes are TRBV9 and TRBJ2-1, with 13 bases aligning to TRBD2. The V gene end was trimmed by 3 bases and the J gene end by 1 base; junction bases not matched to a gene: 1. This CDR3 contains 16 residues. Germline V gene sequence: CDR1 SGDLS, CDR2 YYNGEE. The CDR3 region has the DNA TGTGCCAGCAGCGCGACTAGCGGGAGGTCCTACAATGAGCAGTTCTTC. Amino acids: CASSATSGRSYNEQFF.

As concerns this clone: This sample includes further DNA sequences coding for the same CDR3. This chain connects TRBV9 to TRBJ2-7, with TRBD2 as a possible D gene (5 bases). Germline V CDR1 and CDR2: SGDLS, YYNGEE. This CDR3 is 12 amino acids long. The V end lost 2 bases, the J end lost 4 bases, and 7 bases lay between the germline ends. The CDR3 sequence: CASSVGDYEQYF. As DNA, the CDR3 is TGTGCCAGCAGCGTGGGAGATTACGAGCAGTACTTC.

The chain employs TRBV5-4 and TRBJ2-7, with 9 bases fitting TRBD2. This CDR3 has 18 residues. The germline CDR1 and CDR2 sequences are SGHNT and YYREEE (reference sequence). V dropped 0 bases and J dropped 6; count of bases not matched to a gene: 16. CDR3 coding DNA: TGTGCCAGCAGCTTGGAGGGTCCAGCGGGAGGCCCTTTAGGCGAGCAGTACTTC. Protein: CASSLEGPAGGPLGEQYF.

The chain has TRBV10-2 and TRBJ2-7; 9 positions agree with TRBD1. Losses at the gene ends were 7 bases for V and 5 bases for J; bases not matched to a gene: 9. This CDR3 region has 14 residues. From germline, CDR1 is WSHSY and CDR2 SAAADI. CDR3 coding DNA: TGCGCCAGCAAGGACAGGGGATTTAAAGACGAGCAGTACTTC. This encodes CASKDRGFKDEQYF.

As for this clone: This same CDR3 is encoded by further DNA sequences in the sample. The J gene is TRBJ2-2, the V gene TRBV7-9, with 13 bases fitting TRBD2. Germline trimming cut 4 bases from V and 5 bases from J; bases unmatched to any gene: 1. Germline values: CDR1 SEHNR, CDR2 FQNEAQ (reference sequence). The CDR3 extends over 15 amino acids. The CDR3 DNA sequence: TGTGCCAGCAGCTCGGGACTAGCGGGAACCGGGGAGCTGTTTTTT. Amino acids: CASSSGLAGTGELFF.

The V call is TRBV7-6, the J call TRBJ1-1; unclear D gene. The CDR3 runs 16 residues. With 1 base removed from V and 0 bases from J, the gap between germline ends came to 12 bases. The germline V gene has CDR1 SGHVS and CDR2 FNYEAQ. CDR3 in amino acids: CASSLDPGAMNTEAFF. The CDR3 nucleotides read TGTGCCAGCAGCTTAGATCCAGGCGCCATGAACACTGAAGCTTTCTTT. Full variable domain (missing parts from reference TRBV7-6 and TRBJ1-1): GAGVSQSPRYKVTKRGQDVALRCDPISGHVSLYWYRQALGQGPEFLTYFNYEAQQDKSGLPNDRFSAERPEGSISTLTIQRTEQRDSAMYRCASSLDPGAMNTEAFFGQGTRLTVV.

This rearrangement joins TRBV27 to TRBJ2-7; TRBD2 aligns across 8 bases. Germline V gives CDR1 MNHEY, CDR2 SMNVEV (reference sequence). The CDR3 totals 14 residues. The V segment lost 4 bases and the J segment 3 bases; nucleotides outside the gene matches: 5. The CDR3 bases are TGTGCCAGCAGTTACCGAGCGGGAGTCTACGAGCAGTACTTC. This sequence encodes CASSYRAGVYEQYF.

The gene calls are TRBV28 and TRBJ1-1, with D perhaps matching TRBD1 (5 bases). Germline CDR1 MDHEN, CDR2 SYDVKM. The CDR3 loop spans 15 amino acids. Trimming removed 1 base at V and 2 bases at J, with 11 bases between. The CDR3 DNA reads TGTGCCAGCAGTTTATTTGGGGGATATAACACTGAAGCTTTCTTT. It codes for CASSLFGGYNTEAFF.